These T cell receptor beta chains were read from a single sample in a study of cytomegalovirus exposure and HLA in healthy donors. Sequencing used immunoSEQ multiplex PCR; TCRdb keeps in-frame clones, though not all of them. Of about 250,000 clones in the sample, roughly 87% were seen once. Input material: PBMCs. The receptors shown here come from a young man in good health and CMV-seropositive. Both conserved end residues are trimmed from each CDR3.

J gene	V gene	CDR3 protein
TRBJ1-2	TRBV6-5	ASSRAGDHYGYT
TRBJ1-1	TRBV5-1	ASSLVGDNTEAF
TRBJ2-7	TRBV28	ASGGASGIYEQY
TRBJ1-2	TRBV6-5	ASSPNPNYGYT
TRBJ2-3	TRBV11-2	ASSGRLAGEDTQY
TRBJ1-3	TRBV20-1	SASSGNTIY
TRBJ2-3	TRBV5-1	ASSAIAGVTDTQY
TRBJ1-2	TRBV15	ATSRVRGEHGYT
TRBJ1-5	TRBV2	ASSEGQAPQGNQPQH
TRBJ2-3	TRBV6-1	ASSARVGTDTQY
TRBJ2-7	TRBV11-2	ASSFRTGIFYEQY
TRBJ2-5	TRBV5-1	ASSLGQVSQETQY
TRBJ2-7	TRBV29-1	SVVTGIHEQY
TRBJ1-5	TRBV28	ASRSTLGGGQPQH
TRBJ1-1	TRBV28	ASGGTEMNTEAF
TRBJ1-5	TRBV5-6	ASSLGGQGGQPQH
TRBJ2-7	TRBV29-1	SVYSPEQY
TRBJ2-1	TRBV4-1	ASSQEQGSYNEQF
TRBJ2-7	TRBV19	ASSNLAGGRPYEQY
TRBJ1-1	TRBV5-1	ASSFLKMNTEAF
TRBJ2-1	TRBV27	ASSSQTSGRVNEQF
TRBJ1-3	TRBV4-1	ASSPRVVSGNTIY
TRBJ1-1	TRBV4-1	ASSPRDRASPEAF
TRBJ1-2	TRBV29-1	SARTGDYGYT